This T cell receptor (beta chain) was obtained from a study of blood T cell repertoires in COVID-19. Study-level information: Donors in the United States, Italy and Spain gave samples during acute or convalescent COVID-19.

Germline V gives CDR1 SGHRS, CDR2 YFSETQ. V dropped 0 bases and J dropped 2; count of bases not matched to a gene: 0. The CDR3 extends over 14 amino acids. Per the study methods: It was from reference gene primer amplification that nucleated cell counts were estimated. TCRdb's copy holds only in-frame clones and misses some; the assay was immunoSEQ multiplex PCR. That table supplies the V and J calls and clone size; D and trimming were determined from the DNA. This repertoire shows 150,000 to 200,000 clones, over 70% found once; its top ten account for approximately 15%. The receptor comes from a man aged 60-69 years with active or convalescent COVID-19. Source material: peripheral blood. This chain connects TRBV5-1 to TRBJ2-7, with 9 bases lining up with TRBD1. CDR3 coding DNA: TGCGCCAGCAGCTTGGGGACAGGGGCCTACGAGCAGTACTTC. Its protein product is CASSLGTGAYEQYF. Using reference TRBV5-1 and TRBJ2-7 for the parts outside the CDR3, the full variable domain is KAGVTQTPRYLIKTRGQQVTLSCSPISGHRSVSWYQQTPGQGLQFLFEYFSETQRNKGNFPGRFSGRQFSNSRSEMNVSTLELGDSALYLCASSLGTGAYEQYFGPGTRLTVT.